These 28 T cell receptor beta chains were all obtained from the same sample, sequenced in a study of glioma-infiltrating T cells. The iRepertoire nested amplicon-rescue multiplex PCR amplified TCR alpha and beta CDR3s from RNA. Each CDR3 protein is one row after TCRdb ran MiXCR on the multiplex PCR reads. The profile covers approximately 400,000 distinct CDR3 sequences, with about two fifths appearing a single time and more than 10% taken by the ten largest. Sequencing input: glioma tissue, nonneoplastic brain tissue, or PBMCs (not recorded which). The receptors derive from a human donor with low-grade glioma or glioblastoma, undergoing nonglioma brain surgery, or in good health (not recorded which).

This clonotype was seen a handful of times. V is TRBV7-2 and J is TRBJ2-1; 10 bases agree with TRBD2. V lost 4 bases to trimming and J lost 4 bases; unmatched junction nucleotides: 4. CDR1 SGHTA and CDR2 FQGNSA come from the germline V gene. CDR3 length: 15 residues. Here the CDR3 reads CASSSGLAEYNEQFF. DNA for the CDR3: TGTGCCAGCAGCTCCGGACTAGCGGAGTACAATGAGCAGTTCTTC. The full variable domain, completed using reference TRBV7-2 and TRBJ2-1, is GAGVSQSPSNKVTEKGKDVELRCDPISGHTALYWYRQSLGQGLEFLIYFQGNSAPDKSGLPSDRFSAERTGGSVSTLTIQRTQQEDSAVYLCASSSGLAEYNEQFFGPGTRLTVL.

In regard to this clonotype: A much larger clone lies one base from this, so it may be a read error. V is TRBV28 and J is TRBJ2-1; D is ambiguous. The CDR3 runs 15 residues. Trimming cost V 7 bases and J 5 bases, with 18 bases left between them. The germline V gene encodes CDR1 MDHEN and CDR2 SYDVKM. CDR3 in DNA: TGTGCCAGCACCAAACCTGGGCCCATTCACAATGAGCAGTTCTTC. Residues: CASTKPGPIHNEQFF.

This clonotype was observed a few times. The chain carries TRBV7-9 and TRBJ1-1; tentative D call: TRBD1 (6 bases). The CDR3 contains 15 residues. Germline V gene lookup returns CDR1 SEHNR and CDR2 FQNEAQ (reference sequence). V lost 0 bases, J lost 3 bases, and 11 bases lay in between. CDR3 sequence reads: CASSLAGGPYTEAFF. In DNA, the CDR3 is TGTGCCAGCAGCTTAGCGGGGGGGCCTTACACTGAAGCTTTCTTT.

Ten or more counts support this clonotype. The chain combines TRBV7-6 with TRBJ2-3; possible D gene TRBD1, 5 bases. This CDR3 has 13 amino acids. V was shortened by 4 bases and J by 3 bases, with 8 bases between the two germline ends. Germline V gene sequence: CDR1 SGHVS, CDR2 FNYEAQ. The DNA of the CDR3 is TGTGCCAGCAGCTATCAGGGTACAGATACGCAGTATTTT. Residues: CASSYQGTDTQYF. Drawing the rest from reference TRBV7-6 and TRBJ2-3, the complete variable domain is GAGVSQSPRYKVTKRGQDVALRCDPISGHVSLYWYRQALGQGPEFLTYFNYEAQQDKSGLPNDRFSAERPEGSISTLTIQRTEQRDSAMYRCASSYQGTDTQYFGPGTRLTVL.

This clonotype has ten or more counts. The genes are TRBV27 and TRBJ2-7; 8 bases fit TRBD1. Per the germline V gene, CDR1 is MNHEY and CDR2 is SMNVEV (reference sequence). V dropped 4 bases and J dropped 3; count of bases not matched to a gene: 5. The CDR3 is 14 residues long. CDR3 sequence (DNA): TGTGCCAGCAGTTCAAGGGACAGGAGCTACGAGCAGTACTTC. Amino acids: CASSSRDRSYEQYF.

In the case of this clonotype: Here the CDR3 omits its conserved ending phenylalanine or tryptophan, so a read error is the likely source. The chain combines TRBV3-1 with TRBJ2-7; D gene ambiguous. CDR3 length equals 13 residues. Germline CDR1 LGHDT, CDR2 YNNKEL (reference sequence). V was trimmed by 0 bases and J by 10 bases, leaving 13 bases between them. The CDR3 is CASSQDRHRDQYL. CDR3 coding DNA: TGTGCCAGCAGCCAAGATCGGCACCGAGATCAGTACTTG.

This clonotype was observed at least ten times. The chain combines TRBV6-1 with TRBJ1-2, with 9 bases matching TRBD1. Trimming removed 5 bases from V and 2 bases from J; junction bases left unmatched: 6. The CDR3 totals 15 residues. CDR1 MNHNS and CDR2 SASEGT come from the germline V gene. CDR3 coding DNA: TGTGCCAGCAGTCCCGGGACAGGGTTGAACTATGGCTACACCTTC. It translates to CASSPGTGLNYGYTF.

The rearrangement links TRBV29-1 to TRBJ2-7; D is unresolved. The CDR3 is made up of 12 amino acids. The germline V and J ends were trimmed by 6 bases and 2 bases, with 11 bases remaining between them. CDR1 is SQVTM and CDR2 is ANQGSEA in the germline V gene. CDR3 bases: TGCAGCGTACGGCACGCCACCTACGAGCAGTACTTC. Translating gives CSVRHATYEQYF.

The chain joins TRBV29-1 to TRBJ1-2; D not certain. Germline CDR1 and CDR2: SQVTM and ANQGSEA. Trimming removed 5 bases from V and 0 bases from J, with 10 bases in between. CDR3 length: 13 amino acids. CDR3 bases: TGCAGCGTTCGACACGGAGCTAACTATGGCTACACCTTC. Translated, it gives CSVRHGANYGYTF.

Many counts were recorded for this clonotype. The rearrangement links TRBV28 to TRBJ1-1, with no clear D. This CDR3 spans 14 amino acids. Trimming left V 3 bases short and J 0 bases short, with 8 bases between. CDR1 is MDHEN, CDR2 SYDVKM, per germline. DNA of the CDR3: TGTGCCAGCAGTTTCGCGGGGATGAACACTGAAGCTTTCTTT. This encodes CASSFAGMNTEAFF. The full variable domain, its missing parts supplied by reference TRBV28 and TRBJ1-1, is DVKVTQSSRYLVKRTGEKVFLECVQDMDHENMFWYRQDPGLGLRLIYFSYDVKMKEKGDIPEGYSVSREKKERFSLILESASTNQTSMYLCASSFAGMNTEAFFGQGTRLTVV.

This clonotype was seen a few times. The J gene is TRBJ2-1, the V gene TRBV2; 7 nucleotides agree with TRBD2. The V gene end was trimmed by 4 bases and the J gene end by 10 bases; junction bases not matched to a gene: 16. The CDR3 is 16 residues long. Germline-derived CDR1 and CDR2 are SNHLY and FYNNEI. DNA for the CDR3: TGTGCCAGCAGTGGGGGGGGATGGGCGCTAGCAAGCGAGCAGTTCTTC. This gives the protein CASSGGGWALASEQFF.

This sequence joins TRBV19 and TRBJ1-5; no firm D call. V lost 1 base and J lost 2, with 12 bases in between. CDR1 and CDR2 (germline): LNHDA, SQIVND (reference sequence). The CDR3 consists of 16 residues. CDR3 sequence (DNA): TGTGCCAGTAGTATAGGGAGATGGGCAGGCAATCAGCCCCAGCATTTT. Translation gives CASSIGRWAGNQPQHF.

The sample holds many counts of this clonotype. The genes are TRBV6-1 and TRBJ2-2, with 7 positions matching TRBD1. The CDR3 has 12 residues. Germline assignment: CDR1 MNHNS and CDR2 SASEGT. The ends lost 6 bases at V and 8 bases at J; junction bases unmatched: 3. The CDR3 nucleotides read TGTGCCAGCAGCACAGGGGCAGGGGAGCTGTTTTTT. Translation gives CASSTGAGELFF.

Concerning this clonotype itself: One junction end does not reproduce the germline sequence, and a read error may be involved. CDR3 amino acids: CASSPYPPGQGGRTEASF. CDR3 nucleotide sequence: TGTGCCAGCAGTCCATATCCTCCGGGACAGGGAGGAAGAACTGAAGCTTCCTTT. This chain connects TRBV6-1 to TRBJ1-1, with 9 bases lining up with TRBD1. The CDR3 totals 18 residues. Germline values: CDR1 MNHNS, CDR2 SASEGT.

V and J are TRBV18 and TRBJ2-7; TRBD1 matches at 8 bases. The CDR3 has 17 residues. The V gene's germline CDR1 is KGHSH and CDR2 LQKENI. The J segment lost 0 bases and the V segment lost 4 bases, leaving 11 bases of the junction unmatched. CDR3: CASSRNTPTGGSYEQYF. CDR3 coding DNA: TGTGCCAGCTCACGCAACACACCAACAGGGGGCTCCTACGAGCAGTACTTC.

The chain uses TRBV27 and TRBJ1-5; 7 bases are shared with TRBD1. The CDR3 has 16 residues. V shed 5 bases and J 3 bases; nucleotides not matched to a gene: 10. The germline V gene encodes CDR1 MNHEY and CDR2 SMNVEV (reference sequence). This chain's CDR3 is CASSGGRTGHNQPQHF. CDR3 in DNA: TGTGCCAGCAGTGGGGGCCGGACAGGCCACAATCAGCCCCAGCATTTT.

This clonotype showed up just a few times. This sequence joins TRBV7-8 and TRBJ2-3; perhaps TRBD1 as D (5 bases). The ends were cut back, 1 base at V and 13 bases at J, with 12 bases in the middle. CDR3 length: 12 residues. Looked up from germline, CDR1 is SGHVS and CDR2 is FQNEAQ. The chain's CDR3 is CASSLVGHLEYF. The DNA of the CDR3 is TGTGCCAGCAGCTTAGTCGGACACTTGGAGTATTTT.

This clonotype was detected ten times or more. The V call is TRBV20-1, the J call TRBJ1-1; 7 positions agree with TRBD1. The trim removed 5 bases at V and 0 bases at J, leaving 9 bases unmatched. This CDR3 spans 15 amino acids. CDR1 DFQATT and CDR2 SNEGSKA come from the germline V gene (reference sequence). The CDR3 region has the DNA TGCAGTGCTGGGGCCCAGGGGACAGTGAACACTGAAGCTTTCTTT. It codes for CSAGAQGTVNTEAFF.

This clonotype was recorded a few times. The chain couples TRBV20-1 to TRBJ2-3; D not certain. Trimming cost V 5 bases and J 4 bases, with 13 bases left between them. From germline, CDR1 is DFQATT and CDR2 SNEGSKA (reference sequence). This CDR3 contains 13 residues. This CDR3 is CSAWPRSADTQYF. CDR3 coding DNA: TGCAGTGCTTGGCCTCGGAGCGCAGATACGCAGTATTTT.

This clonotype came up once. This may arise from a read error, as a much more abundant clone is one base away. The gene calls are TRBV6-2 or TRBV6-3 and TRBJ2-7; D remains unclear. The V end lost 2 bases, the J end lost 1 base, and 6 bases lay between the germline ends. This CDR3 contains 13 residues. From germline, CDR1 is MNHEY and CDR2 SVGEGT. CDR3 region: CASSYVESYEQYF. The CDR3 bases are TGTGCCAGCAGTTACGTGGAGTCCTACGAGCAGTACTTC.

The chain links TRBV29-1 to TRBJ1-1; D gene ambiguous. V lost 0 bases and J lost 7, with 9 bases in between. The CDR3 has 12 residues. CDR1 and CDR2 (germline): SQVTM, ANQGSEA. DNA for the CDR3: TGCAGCGTTGAAGATCTGGCAGATGAAGCTTTCTTT. It yields the protein CSVEDLADEAFF.

The chain carries TRBV7-2 and TRBJ2-5; the D is unclear. V was pared by 4 bases and J by 3 bases, with 18 bases between. The CDR3 runs 16 residues. The germline CDR1 and CDR2 sequences are SGHTA and FQGNSA. CDR3 DNA: TGTGCCAGCAGCTCCTTCCTGAACGGCAACAAAGAGACCCAGTACTTC. This gives the protein CASSSFLNGNKETQYF.

In this sample, this clonotype turned up a few times. This chain connects TRBV7-2 to TRBJ2-4, with TRBD2 as a possible D gene (5 bases). V lost 4 bases and J 6 bases, leaving 10 bases between the germline ends. Germline values: CDR1 SGHTA, CDR2 FQGNSA. CDR3 length equals 13 residues. The CDR3, as DNA: TGTGCCAGCAGCTCCCCGGGAACAAACATTCAGTACTTC. Protein product: CASSSPGTNIQYF.

This clonotype has a count of ten or more. The rearrangement links TRBV28 to TRBJ2-3, with D perhaps assigned TRBD1 or TRBD2 (6 bases each). CDR1 and CDR2 from the germline V gene are MDHEN and SYDVKM. The CDR3 is 18 residues long. V shed 7 bases and J shed 2 bases, with 25 bases lying between them. The CDR3 sequence is CASTYVTGKGGNTDTQYF. The CDR3 bases are TGTGCCAGCACCTACGTTACAGGGAAGGGGGGTAACACAGATACGCAGTATTTT.

About this clonotype: A clone one base away is much larger, so this may be a read error. V and J are TRBV28 and TRBJ1-5; D remains unclear. In germline, CDR1 is MDHEN, CDR2 SYDVKM. V was cut by 3 bases and J by 8 bases, with 14 bases left in between. The CDR3 covers 14 residues. The CDR3 DNA reads as TGTGCCAGCAGTTTTGGAGGGTGGGATAAGCCCCAGCATTTT. Translation: CASSFGGWDKPQHF.

This chain uses TRBV19 with TRBJ1-2, with 7 bases fitting TRBD1. Looked up from germline, CDR1 is LNHDA and CDR2 is SQIVND (reference sequence). V shed 2 bases and J 4 bases; nucleotides not matched to a gene: 7. The CDR3 runs to 15 residues. CDR3 nucleotide sequence: TGTGCCAGTAGTATACAGTCCCGGACAGGCTATGGCTACACCTTC. Its protein product is CASSIQSRTGYGYTF.

The rearrangement links TRBV27 to TRBJ1-5, with no clear D. V dropped 3 bases and J dropped 3 bases, with 15 bases sitting between them. The germline CDR1 and CDR2 sequences are MNHEY and SMNVEV (reference sequence). The CDR3 has 16 amino acids. The CDR3 sequence is CASSFTPADPNQPQHF. As DNA, the CDR3 is TGTGCCAGCAGTTTTACCCCGGCCGACCCCAATCAGCCCCAGCATTTT.

Note on this clonotype: A read error is possible here, since a much larger clone lies one base away. The chain couples TRBV6-6 to TRBJ1-1; the D gene is possibly TRBD1 (6 bases). CDR3 length: 16 amino acids. CDR1 and CDR2 from the germline V gene are MNHNY and SVGAGI (reference sequence). The CDR3 bases are TGTGCCAGCATACCCCCACCGGGAACCCGGGACACTGAAGCTCTCTTT. It codes for CASIPPPGTRDTEALF.